A selection of T cell receptor beta chains follows, all from one sample in a study of cytomegalovirus exposure and HLA in healthy donors. Assay: immunoSEQ multiplex PCR; the TCRdb copy retains only in-frame clones and omits some. The sample comprises about 92,000 clones, over 70% of which are singletons, and roughly 1.1% rests with the top ten. Sequenced material: PBMCs. These receptors came from a girl under 10 years old in good health and CMV-seropositive. Each CDR3 is given with its conserved first and last residue. D genes are given only for firm matches. For some rows the clone size is stated as once, few or many, or as a class when expanded; others skip it.

abundance	v_gene	d_gene	j_gene	CDR3nt	CDR3aa
NA	TRBV6-1	TRBD2	TRBJ2-3	TGTGCCAGCAGTGAACCGGGACTAGCGGGAGTAGCTGATACGCAGTATTTT	CASSEPGLAGVADTQYF
NA	TRBV19	TRBD1	TRBJ1-5	TGTGCCAGTAGTATGGACAGGGGTGGCAATCAGCCCCAGCATTTT	CASSMDRGGNQPQHF
NA	TRBV4-3	TRBD2	TRBJ2-1	TGCGCCAGCAGCCAAGATTTAGCGGGAGGGCCAGTTTTTTACAATGAGCAGTTCTTC	CASSQDLAGGPVFYNEQFF
NA	TRBV29-1	NA	TRBJ2-5	TGCAGCGTTGTTGAGTTATCAGAGACCCAGTACTTC	CSVVELSETQYF
NA	TRBV6-1	NA	TRBJ2-7	TGTGCCAGCAGTGAACGGGGGAAGAGTGACGAGCAGTACTTC	CASSERGKSDEQYF
NA	TRBV11-2	NA	TRBJ1-3	TGTGCCAGCAGCTTACCGGGGGAAATGGAAAACACCATATATTTT	CASSLPGEMENTIYF
few	TRBV6-1	NA	TRBJ1-2	TGTGCCAGCAGCGGAGGACCTTTAGGCTATGGCTACACCTTC	CASSGGPLGYGYTF
NA	TRBV6-5	NA	TRBJ2-1	TGTGCCAGTGAGGGGGAAGGGTCCTACAATGAGCAGTTCTTC	CASEGEGSYNEQFF
NA	TRBV6-1	TRBD1	TRBJ2-5	TGTGCCAGCAGTGATGACAGGGGCCTCCAAGAGACCCAGTACTTC	CASSDDRGLQETQYF
once	TRBV5-1	NA	TRBJ1-4	TGCGCCAGCAGCTCAGGACTCCTGAATGAAAAACTGTTTTTT	CASSSGLLNEKLFF
NA	TRBV5-4	NA	TRBJ1-2	TGTGCCAGCAGCTTGACAGGGTACTCTAACTATGGCTACACCTTC	CASSLTGYSNYGYTF
NA	TRBV28	TRBD1	TRBJ2-1	TGTGCCAGCAGTTTTGGGACAGCTTACAATGAGCAGTTCTTC	CASSFGTAYNEQFF
few	TRBV28	TRBD1	TRBJ1-4	TGTGCCAGCAGACAGGGGACAACAACTAATGAAAAACTGTTTTTT	CASRQGTTTNEKLFF
NA	TRBV4-2	NA	TRBJ2-1	TGTGCCAGCACCAGCATACCCAACCCGGGGAATGAGCAGTTCTTC	CASTSIPNPGNEQFF
few	TRBV6-6	NA	TRBJ1-2	TGTGCCAGCAGTTACTCGCGGGACCTTGATGGCTACACCTTC	CASSYSRDLDGYTF
NA	TRBV5-1	TRBD2	TRBJ2-7	TGCGCCAGCAGCCCCCCCCTAGCGGGAACGATCTACGAGCAGTACTTC	CASSPPLAGTIYEQYF
once	TRBV27	NA	TRBJ1-1	TGTGCCAGCAGTCCGCCTGGGGGGGAAGCTTTCTTT	CASSPPGGEAFF
once	TRBV9	NA	TRBJ2-6	TGTGCCAGCAGCTCCCCAAGAGCGTCGGCGGTCTCCTACTCTGGGGCCAACGTCCTGACTTTC	CASSSPRASAVSYSGANVLTF
NA	TRBV6-5	NA	TRBJ2-2	TGTGCCAGCAGCCCCCCCTCAGGGCTTACCGGGGAGCTGTTTTTT	CASSPPSGLTGELFF
NA	TRBV12-5	TRBD2	TRBJ2-1	TGTGCTAGTGGTTTGGGACTAGCGGGTAATGAGCAGTTCTTC	CASGLGLAGNEQFF
NA	TRBV10-3	NA	TRBJ2-4	TGTGCCATCAGTTGGGGAGGAAGGGACATTCAGTACTTC	CAISWGGRDIQYF
NA	TRBV28	TRBD1	TRBJ1-2	TGTGCCAGCAGTCTAAGGGACAGGGGATACTATGGCTACACCTTC	CASSLRDRGYYGYTF
NA	TRBV5-1	NA	TRBJ2-5	TGCGCCAGCTCCGGGTCAATGGAGACCCAGTACTTC	CASSGSMETQYF
NA	TRBV4-1	NA	TRBJ2-7	TGCGCCAGCATGGGCAGGGGTATTGGGCGGAGCTACGAGCAGTACTTC	CASMGRGIGRSYEQYF
NA	TRBV30	NA	TRBJ1-5	TGTGCCTGGGGGCATTTGGGTCAGCCCCAGCATTTT	CAWGHLGQPQHF
NA	TRBV28	TRBD1	TRBJ1-2	TGTGCCAGCAGCGAATTGGGACCCGGGACAGAACTTTATGGCTACACCTTC	CASSELGPGTELYGYTF
NA	TRBV7-9	NA	TRBJ2-5	TGTGCCAGCAGCTTAGTCACAGGGTGGCAGACCCAGTACTTC	CASSLVTGWQTQYF
NA	TRBV5-4	TRBD2	TRBJ2-7	TGTGCCAGCAGCTCGTTAACTAGCGGGAGTTTCTACGAGCAGTACTTC	CASSSLTSGSFYEQYF
NA	TRBV4-3	NA	TRBJ2-1	TGCGCCAGCAGCCAAGATAGCGGTGTGCGGAATGAGCAGTTCTTC	CASSQDSGVRNEQFF
NA	TRBV15	TRBD1	TRBJ1-2	TGTGCCACCTCCTTGGATCTCGGACAGGGGGCCTATGGCTACACCTTC	CATSLDLGQGAYGYTF
NA	TRBV19	TRBD2	TRBJ2-3	TGTGCCAGTAGTGGGGGACTAGCGGAGCGCACAGATACGCAGTATTTT	CASSGGLAERTDTQYF
NA	TRBV18	NA	TRBJ1-1	TGTGCCAGCTCACCATTCATCCTCCGACATTCAGCTTTCTTT	CASSPFILRHSAFF
NA	TRBV5-4	TRBD2	TRBJ2-3	TGTGCCAGCAGCGTAAGACTAGCGGGCATCCACCCAGATACGCAGTATTTT	CASSVRLAGIHPDTQYF
NA	TRBV4-1	NA	TRBJ1-4	TGCGCCAGCAGCCCCTGGGCCCGAGTTGATTCCATTAGAAATGAGAAACTGTTTTTT	CASSPWARVDSIRNEKLFF
NA	TRBV15	NA	TRBJ2-2	TGTGCCACCAGCAGAGATGTAGGGGCCGGGGAGCTGTTTTTT	CATSRDVGAGELFF
few	TRBV7-9	NA	TRBJ2-7	TGTGCCAGCAGCTTGGCAGGGTTGGCCAACGAGCAGTACTTC	CASSLAGLANEQYF
NA	TRBV5-6	NA	TRBJ2-7	TGTGCCAGCAGCTTATCCCGGACAGTCTCCTACGAGCAGTACTTC	CASSLSRTVSYEQYF
NA	TRBV19	NA	TRBJ1-2	TGTGCCAGTAGTCCGACGACAGCTGATGGCTACACCTTC	CASSPTTADGYTF
NA	TRBV6-5	TRBD1	TRBJ1-1	TGTGCCAGCAGTTACACAGGGGGAGGGCCTGAAGCTTTCTTT	CASSYTGGGPEAFF
once	TRBV5-6	NA	TRBJ2-7	TGTGCCAGCAGCTTGAGTTCCGGGGAGCAGTACTTC	CASSLSSGEQYF
NA	TRBV7-8	NA	TRBJ2-7	TGTGCCAGCAGCTTAGAAACTTTACGGGGAGCCCACCGGGTGGCCGAGCAGTACTTC	CASSLETLRGAHRVAEQYF
NA	TRBV9	TRBD1	TRBJ1-2	TGTGCCAGCAGCGTAGAGGCACAGGGGGCCTATGGCTACACCTTC	CASSVEAQGAYGYTF
NA	TRBV2	TRBD1	TRBJ1-3	TGTGCCAGCAGTGGGGGGACAGTCGGAAACACCATATATTTT	CASSGGTVGNTIYF
once	TRBV6-1	NA	TRBJ2-7	TGTGCCAGCAGTGAGTTTGACAGGGAGGAGTACTTC	CASSEFDREEYF
NA	TRBV27	NA	TRBJ1-1	TGTGCCAGCAGATCACATAGGGGTAGTGAGACTGAAGCTTTCTTT	CASRSHRGSETEAFF
NA	TRBV30	TRBD1	TRBJ1-1	TGTGCCTGGAGTGTGGGACAGACGAACACTGAAGCTTTCTTT	CAWSVGQTNTEAFF
NA	TRBV6-5	TRBD2	TRBJ2-5	TGTGCCAGCAGTTCTTCTAGCGGGGGAGAGACCCAGTACTTC	CASSSSSGGETQYF
NA	TRBV5-1	TRBD1	TRBJ2-7	TGCGCCAGCAAGCTTGGAGGGGACAGGGGGTACGAGCAGTACTTC	CASKLGGDRGYEQYF
NA	TRBV28	TRBD1	TRBJ1-4	TGTGCCAGCAGTCCCGGGGCGGGGACAGTTGAAAAACTGTTTTTT	CASSPGAGTVEKLFF
NA	TRBV30	NA	TRBJ2-7	TGTGCCTGGAGCAAGAGGGGCACAGGGTACGAGCAGTACTTC	CAWSKRGTGYEQYF
once	TRBV19	TRBD1	TRBJ2-6	TGTGCCAGTAGTCTCTCCCCATGGGGACAGGGGGTATCAGGGGCCAACGTCCTGACTTTC	CASSLSPWGQGVSGANVLTF
NA	TRBV5-1	TRBD1	TRBJ1-4	TGCGCCAGACAACAGGGGATTAATGAAAAACTGTTTTTT	CARQQGINEKLFF
NA	TRBV5-4	NA	TRBJ1-1	TGTGCCAGCAGCCGAGATTTAACAGGGAACACTGAAGCTTTCTTT	CASSRDLTGNTEAFF
NA	TRBV7-9	NA	TRBJ1-4	TGTGCCAGCAGCCGTAGCCCCGGAGAAAAACTGTTTTTT	CASSRSPGEKLFF
NA	TRBV27	NA	TRBJ1-5	TGTGCCAGTACAGGGTCGGGTCAGCCCCAGCATTTT	CASTGSGQPQHF
NA	TRBV7-6	NA	TRBJ2-7	TGTGCCAGCGGAGGGGGGGAGGGTGATTATTACGAGCAGTACTTC	CASGGGEGDYYEQYF